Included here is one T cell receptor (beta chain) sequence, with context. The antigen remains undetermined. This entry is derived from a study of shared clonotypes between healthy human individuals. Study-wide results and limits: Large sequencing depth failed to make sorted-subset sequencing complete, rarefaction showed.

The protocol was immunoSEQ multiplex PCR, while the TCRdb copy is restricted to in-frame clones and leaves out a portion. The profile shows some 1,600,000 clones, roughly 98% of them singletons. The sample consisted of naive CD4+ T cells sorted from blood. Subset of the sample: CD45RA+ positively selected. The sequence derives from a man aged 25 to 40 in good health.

The DNA of the CDR3 is TGTGCCAGCTCACCCCGACAGAGTAACTACGAGCAGTACTTC. It is translated as CASSPRQSNYEQYF. V usage is TRBV18 and J usage is TRBJ2-7, with D possibly matching TRBD1 (5 bases). In germline, CDR1 is KGHSH, CDR2 LQKENI. Trimming shortened V by 3 bases and J by 3 bases, and 12 bases separated the two germline ends. The CDR3 runs 14 residues.